These T cell receptor beta chains were read from a single sample in a study of identical twins. TCRdb ran MiXCR on the 5' RACE reads and lists one entry per CDR3 protein. The sample consists of 700,000 to 950,000 distinct CDR3 sequences, roughly an eighth of them appearing once. These data were also filed under a second study, of yellow fever vaccine responses in identical twins.

Sequenced sample: PBMCs. All receptors come from a young woman in good health. Both conserved end residues are part of each CDR3. The order of the fields is D gene, clone size, V gene, J gene, CDR3 protein, CDR3 DNA. D genes are given only for firm matches. Clone size is stated in some rows and not others, as once, few, many or a class when expanded.

-,few,TRBV10-3,TRBJ2-2,CAISDVAGELFF,TGTGCCATCAGTGACGTAGCCGGGGAGCTGTTTTTT
-,-,TRBV27,TRBJ2-2,CASSLMGGSNTGELFF,TGTGCCAGCAGTTTAATGGGGGGCTCGAACACCGGGGAGCTGTTTTTT
-,few,TRBV12-3/TRBV12-4,TRBJ2-7,CASSSRVLGSYEQYF,TGTGCCAGCAGTTCCAGGGTTCTTGGTTCCTACGAGCAGTACTTC
TRBD2,-,TRBV2,TRBJ2-1,CATTSGILYNEQFF,TGTGCCACGACTAGCGGGATCCTATACAATGAGCAGTTCTTC
TRBD2,-,TRBV24-1,TRBJ2-1,CATSDWTSEGHEQFF,TGTGCCACCAGTGATTGGACTAGCGAGGGCCATGAGCAGTTCTTC
TRBD2,-,TRBV11-1,TRBJ2-2,CASSAKGTSGGTGELFF,TGTGCCAGCAGCGCGAAGGGGACTAGCGGGGGCACCGGGGAGCTGTTTTTT
-,-,TRBV7-6,TRBJ2-3,CASSFRTADTQYF,TGTGCCAGCAGCTTCCGGACTGCAGATACGCAGTATTTT
TRBD2,-,TRBV9,TRBJ2-7,CASSLTGLAATYEQYF,TGTGCCAGCAGCCTAACGGGACTAGCGGCGACCTACGAGCAGTACTTC
-,-,TRBV7-9,TRBJ1-4,CASSLFPRGFDEKLFF,TGTGCCAGCAGCTTATTCCCCAGGGGATTCGATGAAAAACTGTTTTTT
-,-,TRBV28,TRBJ1-3,CASSLGYGNTIYF,TGTGCCAGCAGTTTAGGGTACGGAAACACCATATATTTT
TRBD1,-,TRBV5-1,TRBJ2-3,CASSPHGQGTDTQYF,TGCGCCAGCAGCCCGCACGGACAGGGTACAGATACGCAGTATTTT
-,-,TRBV19,TRBJ2-1,CASSIDLGEQFF,TGTGCCAGTAGTATTGATTTGGGTGAGCAGTTCTTC
-,many,TRBV12-3/TRBV12-4,TRBJ2-7,CASSFPPSNHEQYF,TGTGCCAGCAGTTTCCCACCGTCCAACCACGAGCAGTACTTC
-,many,TRBV20-1,TRBJ2-1,CSARGDNEQFF,TGCAGTGCTAGGGGAGACAATGAGCAGTTCTTC
-,many,TRBV12-3/TRBV12-4,TRBJ2-1,CASTFGGLNEQFF,TGTGCCAGCACCTTTGGGGGGCTTAATGAGCAGTTCTTC
-,-,TRBV2,TRBJ1-1,CASRGSYMNTEAFF,TGTGCCAGCAGGGGCAGCTACATGAACACTGAAGCTTTCTTT
-,-,TRBV3-1,TRBJ2-5,CASSQVSGGTQYF,TGTGCCAGCAGCCAAGTATCAGGCGGGACCCAGTACTTC
-,many,TRBV5-1,TRBJ1-5,CASRQTENQPQHF,TGCGCCAGCAGACAGACAGAAAATCAGCCCCAGCATTTT
-,-,TRBV2,TRBJ1-4,CASNGPGSTNEKLFF,TGTGCCAGCAACGGACCAGGGTCCACTAATGAAAAACTGTTTTTT
TRBD2,few,TRBV11-2,TRBJ2-3,CASSFLAGGSASTDTQYF,TGTGCCAGCAGCTTCTTAGCGGGAGGGTCGGCTAGCACAGATACGCAGTATTTT
TRBD2,few,TRBV10-3,TRBJ2-2,CAISRLAITGELFF,TGTGCCATCAGCCGACTAGCGATCACCGGGGAGCTGTTTTTT
-,-,TRBV11-2,TRBJ2-7,CASNHLVTYEQYF,TGTGCCAGCAACCACCTAGTAACCTACGAGCAGTACTTC
-,many,TRBV24-1,TRBJ2-5,CATEGRGKETQYF,TGTGCCACCGAGGGCCGGGGAAAAGAGACCCAGTACTTC
-,few,TRBV21-1,TRBJ2-5,CASSTGHLQETQYF,TGTGCCAGCAGCACGGGACACCTACAAGAGACCCAGTACTTC
-,few,TRBV29-1,TRBJ2-5,CGAWGLQETQYF,TGCGGAGCCTGGGGACTCCAAGAGACCCAGTACTTC